This T cell receptor (beta chain) derives from a study of blood T cell repertoires in COVID-19. On the study more broadly: Acute and convalescent COVID-19 specimens originated in the United States, Italy and Spain. In each case, the material was cDNA or gDNA derived from T cells, B-cell-depleted T cells, or PBMCs.

Germline assignment: CDR1 KGHSH and CDR2 LQKENI. This CDR3 is built from 14 residues. Losses at the gene ends were 3 bases for V and 0 bases for J; bases not matched to a gene: 2. Original analysis: For nucleated cells, counts were estimated from reference gene primer amplification. Some clones are missing from TCRdb's copy, which holds only in-frame ones; the method was immunoSEQ multiplex PCR. V and J calls and clone size follow that table, whereas D and trimming were derived from the DNA. The sample holds around 300,000 clones, around 85% seen once. Note on this clone: This CDR3 is also generated by other DNA sequences in the sample.

Recovery meant two consecutive negative NP/OP PCR tests, professional clearance, or resolved symptoms. V gene TRBV18 combines with J gene TRBJ2-7, with 7 positions matching TRBD1. The receptor was derived from a woman in her forties who had recovered from COVID-19. The sample consisted of PBMCs or T cells enriched from blood (not recorded which). The CDR3 DNA reads as TGTGCCAGCTCACCGGACAGGACCTCCTACGAGCAGTACTTC. Its protein is CASSPDRTSYEQYF.